A selection of T cell receptor beta chains follows, all from one sample in a study of cytomegalovirus exposure and HLA in healthy donors. Data came from immunoSEQ multiplex PCR; TCRdb stores just in-frame clones and leaves some out. The table includes 150,000 to 200,000 clones, roughly 82% detected once. The material sequenced was PBMCs. Receptors were obtained from a woman aged 45 to 65 in good health and CMV-seronegative. Each CDR3 is given with its conserved first and last residue. D genes are given only for firm matches. A clone size is listed for some rows: how often the clone was seen (once, few, many), or a class if it is expanded.

once | TRBJ2-7 | TRBD2 | TRBV27 | TGTGCCAGCTCCTCGCTTCTAGCGGGATACTCCTACGAGCAGTACTTC | CASSSLLAGYSYEQYF
NA | TRBJ2-6 | NA | TRBV28 | TGTGCCAGCAGTTTATCGGAGGACTTTGGGGCCAACGTCCTGACTTTC | CASSLSEDFGANVLTF
NA | TRBJ1-1 | NA | TRBV9 | TGTGCCAGCAGCTTGGGCAGGATGAACACTGAAGCTTTCTTT | CASSLGRMNTEAFF
few | TRBJ2-7 | TRBD2 | TRBV7-8 | TGTGCCAGCAGCTTAAGTCTAGCGGGTGGCTACGAGCAGTACTTC | CASSLSLAGGYEQYF
NA | TRBJ1-1 | NA | TRBV5-1 | TGCGCCAGCAGTCCTGACCCTAGAAACACTGAAGCTTTCTTT | CASSPDPRNTEAFF
few | TRBJ2-1 | NA | TRBV20-1 | TGCAGTGCTTCTCTCGGGGAGCAGTTCTTC | CSASLGEQFF
NA | TRBJ2-3 | NA | TRBV9 | TGTGCCAGCAGCGTAGGACGGGGGAACACAGATACGCAGTATTTT | CASSVGRGNTDTQYF
few | TRBJ2-7 | TRBD1 | TRBV18 | TGTGCCAGCTCACCATTGGACAGGAGCTACGAGCAGTACTTC | CASSPLDRSYEQYF
NA | TRBJ1-2 | TRBD1 | TRBV6-6 | TGTGCCAGCAGTCGAGGGACAGGGGCCTATGGCTACACCTTC | CASSRGTGAYGYTF
NA | TRBJ2-3 | TRBD2 | TRBV5-4 | TGTGCCAGCAGCTCGGCCCAGGGCGGGGGGGCTTCAGATACGCAGTATTTT | CASSSAQGGGASDTQYF
NA | TRBJ2-3 | NA | TRBV21-1 | TGTGCCAGCAGCAAATGGCTGGGGGGGGTACGGACAGATACGCAGTATTTT | CASSKWLGGVRTDTQYF
NA | TRBJ1-2 | NA | TRBV28 | TGTGCCAGCAGGGGGCCCAGGGATAACGGCTACACCTTC | CASRGPRDNGYTF
NA | TRBJ2-5 | NA | TRBV27 | TGTGCCAGCAGCCCGTCGTACCAAGAGACCCAGTACTTC | CASSPSYQETQYF
NA | TRBJ2-7 | TRBD2 | TRBV28 | TGTGCCAGCAGTTCGCGTCAGCGGGGGGGCTCCTACGAGCAGTACTTC | CASSSRQRGGSYEQYF
NA | TRBJ2-7 | TRBD2 | TRBV6-5 | TGTGCCAGCAGAGATGGCGGGGGGAGATACGAGCAGTACTTC | CASRDGGGRYEQYF
NA | TRBJ2-3 | NA | TRBV5-6 | TGTGCCAGCAGCTTGGGGAGGCGGTACACAGATACGCAGTATTTT | CASSLGRRYTDTQYF
NA | TRBJ2-5 | TRBD2 | TRBV6-1 | TGTGCCAGCAGGTGGACTAGCGGACAAGAGACCCAGTACTTC | CASRWTSGQETQYF
NA | TRBJ1-2 | NA | TRBV7-9 | TGTGCCAGCACCGGGGTGGATGGCTACACCTTC | CASTGVDGYTF
NA | TRBJ2-3 | NA | TRBV5-1 | TGCGCCAGCAGAGGGGCGGGCACAGATACGCAGTATTTT | CASRGAGTDTQYF
few | TRBJ2-7 | TRBD1 | TRBV7-7 | TGTGCCAGCAGCCCCGGGACAGGGGCCCACGAGCAGTACTTC | CASSPGTGAHEQYF
NA | TRBJ1-1 | TRBD1 | TRBV14 | TGTGCCAGCAGCCTCAGGGGGCTAGGCACTGAAGCTTTCTTT | CASSLRGLGTEAFF
NA | TRBJ2-7 | NA | TRBV5-1 | TGCGCCAGCAGCTTCCTACCCCTCTCCTACGAGCAGTACTTC | CASSFLPLSYEQYF
NA | TRBJ2-7 | NA | TRBV19 | TGTGCCAGTAGTACCACAGAATTCCCGTACGAGCAGTACTTC | CASSTTEFPYEQYF
NA | TRBJ1-3 | NA | TRBV29-1 | TGCAGCGTTGGGGGGGACTTCTCTGGAAACACCATATATTTT | CSVGGDFSGNTIYF